The entry that follows covers one T cell receptor (beta chain) sequence. Some clones are missing from TCRdb's copy, which holds only in-frame ones; the method was immunoSEQ multiplex PCR. The table lists 100,000 or so clones, around 83% of them singletons. These data belong to a study of blood T cell repertoires in COVID-19. Study-wide context: Whether acute or convalescent, the COVID-19 samples came from the United States, Italy and Spain.

The CDR3 contains 15 residues. In germline, CDR1 is WNHNN, CDR2 SYGVQD (reference sequence). V dropped 4 bases and J dropped 2; count of bases not matched to a gene: 4. This receptor was obtained from a human donor in a cohort sampled during active COVID-19. This sequence joins TRBV10-1 and TRBJ1-3; 8 bases agree with TRBD1. Sequencing input: peripheral blood. In DNA, the CDR3 is TGCGCCAGCAGTGCCGACAGGGGCCCTGGAAACACCATATATTTT. Its protein is CASSADRGPGNTIYF.